One sample yielded the 13 T cell receptor beta chains listed below, sequenced in a study of blood T cell repertoires in COVID-19. Sequencing was performed with immunoSEQ multiplex PCR; in TCRdb, only in-frame clones are kept and a portion is missing. In the table there are 110,000 to 150,000 clones, around 80% of which are singletons. Sequencing input: peripheral blood. These receptors came from a man between 60 and 70 years old with active or convalescent COVID-19.

V gene TRBV30 combines with J gene TRBJ1-5; D perhaps matches TRBD1 (5 bases). V shed 2 bases and J shed 3 bases, with 11 bases lying between them. Germline CDR1 and CDR2: GTSNPN and SVGIG (reference sequence). CDR3 length: 14 residues. CDR3 sequence reads: CAWSPRVHNQPQHF. For the CDR3, the DNA is TGTGCCTGGAGTCCCAGGGTCCACAATCAGCCCCAGCATTTT.

The rearrangement uses TRBV11-3 and TRBJ2-7; 9 bases align to TRBD2. The CDR3 sequence is 15 residues long. Germline V gene sequence: CDR1 SGHNT, CDR2 YENEEA. The J segment lost 3 bases and the V segment lost 2 bases, leaving 5 bases of the junction unmatched. CDR3 in amino acids: CASSLFSSGNYEQYV. In DNA form, the CDR3 reads TGTGCCAGCAGCTTATTTTCTAGCGGGAACTACGAGCAGTACGTC.

The table lists this clone with a few counts. This sequence joins TRBV6-5 and TRBJ1-2; no firm D call. Germline V gene data show CDR1 as MNHEY and CDR2 as SVGAGI. Trimming took 7 bases from V and 7 from J, leaving 13 bases between them. The CDR3 length is 12 residues. DNA for the CDR3: TGTGCCAGCAATACAGCAGGTGGTGGCTACACCTTC. Protein: CASNTAGGGYTF.

The chain is built from TRBV19 and TRBJ2-2; D may be TRBD1 (7 bases). Per germline, CDR1 LNHDA and CDR2 SQIVND (reference sequence). The CDR3 covers 15 residues. V gave up 4 bases and J gave up 1 base, with 10 bases separating them. CDR3 DNA sequence: TGTGCCAGTAGTACCCAGGGGGGGAACACCGGGGAGCTGTTTTTT. It translates to CASSTQGGNTGELFF.

This chain joins TRBV18 and TRBJ2-1; TRBD2 matches 12 bases. The germline V gene encodes CDR1 KGHSH and CDR2 LQKENI. Trimming removed 6 bases from V and 10 bases from J; junction bases left unmatched: 13. The CDR3 is 16 amino acids. DNA for the CDR3: TGTGCCAGCTCGCCCCTGACTAGCGGGAGTAAGGGCGAGCAGTTCTTC. Its translation is CASSPLTSGSKGEQFF.

V gene TRBV7-9 combines with J gene TRBJ1-4; 7 nucleotides agree with TRBD1. The CDR3 loop spans 14 amino acids. Germline V gene sequence: CDR1 SEHNR, CDR2 FQNEAQ (reference sequence). J lost 7 bases, V lost 5 bases, and 7 bases had no gene match. The CDR3 coding sequence is TGTGCCAGCAGCCCCCGCCAGGGGGGTGAAAAACTGTTTTTT. This codes for CASSPRQGGEKLFF.

This chain connects TRBV3-1 (or the pseudogene TRBV3-2) to TRBJ2-7; D may be TRBD2 (5 bases). V was trimmed by 1 base and J by 7 bases, leaving 8 bases between them. Germline CDR1 is LGHDT and CDR2 is YNNKEL (reference sequence). This CDR3 spans 12 amino acids. The CDR3 here is CASSQAPGEQYF. The CDR3 bases are TGTGCCAGCAGCCAAGCCCCGGGGGAGCAGTACTTC.

The chain employs TRBV5-1 and TRBJ2-3; 7 bases are a match to TRBD2. With 2 bases clipped from V and 4 bases from J, the junction kept 7 bases outside the gene matches. The length of the CDR3 is 15 residues. The germline gives CDR1 SGHRS, CDR2 YFSETQ. For the CDR3, the DNA is TGCGCCAGCAGCTTAAGCGGGAACCCCCCAGATACGCAGTATTTT. Residues: CASSLSGNPPDTQYF.

The V gene is TRBV21-1, the J gene TRBJ2-7; the DNA was not compared with TRBD2, the D call given in the table. TRBV21-1 has pseudogene status. CDR3 length: 14 residues. CDR3 region: CASSKAWGLGEQYV. CDR3 coding DNA: TGTGCCAGCAGCAAAGCCTGGGGACTAGGCGAGCAGTACGTC.

The chain employs TRBV5-8 and TRBJ1-2; 9 positions match TRBD1. This CDR3 contains 16 residues. Germline V gene lookup returns CDR1 SGHTS and CDR2 YDEGEE. The V segment lost 3 bases and the J segment 0 bases; nucleotides outside the gene matches: 6. CDR3 bases: TGTGCCAGCAGCTACAGGGGGCGCGGGACTAACTATGGCTACACCTTC. Protein product: CASSYRGRGTNYGYTF.

The count of this clone is one. This chain joins TRBV7-8 and TRBJ1-1; D gene ambiguous. The CDR3 covers 15 residues. The V gene's germline CDR1 is SGHVS and CDR2 FQNEAQ. Trimming took off 3 bases at V and 0 bases at J, with 11 bases between the two ends. CDR3 residues: CASSFPGALNTEAFF. Written as DNA, the CDR3 is TGTGCCAGCAGCTTCCCAGGTGCATTGAACACTGAAGCTTTCTTT.

This CDR3 reads CASSRTGNGNTIYF. In nucleotides, the CDR3 is TGTGCCAGCAGCCGAACAGGGAATGGAAACACCATATATTTT. J is TRBJ1-3 and V is TRBV28, with a possible D match to TRBD1 (6 bases). The V gene's germline CDR1 is MDHEN and CDR2 SYDVKM. V lost 6 bases and J lost 3, with 12 bases in between. The length of the CDR3 is 14 residues.

The genes are TRBV29-1 and TRBJ1-3; D uncertain. Germline V gives CDR1 SQVTM, CDR2 ANQGSEA. CDR3 length equals 13 residues. V was clipped by 4 bases and J by 3 bases, with 10 bases between them. Here the CDR3 reads CSVVGRFGNTIYF. CDR3 bases: TGCAGCGTTGTAGGGAGGTTTGGAAACACCATATATTTT.